This TCR beta chain was captured by sequencing in a study of OX40 agonist ivuxolimab in advanced cancers. Study-wide points: Low normalized T-cell clonal expansion was also seen in some nonresponders.

The CDR3 loop spans 13 amino acids. The germline V gene encodes CDR1 MNHEY and CDR2 SMNVEV (reference sequence). Trimming took 6 bases from V and 4 from J, leaving 13 bases between them. Notes on this clone: Its antigen is not identified.

Using immunoSEQ multiplex PCR, the repertoire was profiled, and TCRdb retains in-frame clones only, with some absent. The sample comprises about 14,000 clones, around three quarters of which are singletons, and around 14% rests with the top ten. The specimen comprised CD4+ or CD8+ T cells sorted from blood, sampled in a trial of the OX40 agonist ivuxolimab. This chain joins TRBV27 and TRBJ2-7; a weak D match, TRBD1 (5 bases). This sequence was found in an adult with an advanced solid tumor such as melanoma, head and neck, liver or kidney cancer. This CDR3 reads CASSKYQGYEQYF. The CDR3 DNA reads as TGTGCCAGCAGCAAATACCAGGGATACGAGCAGTACTTC.